This TCR beta chain was identified in a study of CD8 T cells in ankylosing spondylitis. Comment on this clonotype: Its cognate antigen is unknown.

As the method for making TCR beta libraries, quantitative 5'-RACE with molecular barcodes was used. TCRdb reprocessed the 5' RACE reads via MiXCR and lists one record per CDR3 protein. Of 700,000 to 1,000,000 distinct CDR3 sequences in the sample, over 9.5% were seen once. General study results and limits: The clones that were linked to disease were reported to be significantly enriched in matched synovial fluid samples from ankylosing spondylitis patients. One TCR beta motif, made up of under ten highly homologous variants, appeared characteristic of ankylosing spondylitis blood.

Trimming pared 4 bases from V and 5 bases from J, leaving 12 bases between. The CDR3 loop spans 13 amino acids. The V gene's germline CDR1 is SGHRS and CDR2 YFSETQ. The chain couples TRBV5-1 to TRBJ1-1; D uncertain. The sample taken for sequencing was blood, either unsorted or a sorted T cell fraction (not recorded which). This receptor was obtained from a male donor with ankylosing spondylitis. CDR3 loop: CASSLWRGTEAFF. The CDR3 region has the DNA TGCGCCAGCAGCCTGTGGCGAGGAACTGAAGCTTTCTTT.